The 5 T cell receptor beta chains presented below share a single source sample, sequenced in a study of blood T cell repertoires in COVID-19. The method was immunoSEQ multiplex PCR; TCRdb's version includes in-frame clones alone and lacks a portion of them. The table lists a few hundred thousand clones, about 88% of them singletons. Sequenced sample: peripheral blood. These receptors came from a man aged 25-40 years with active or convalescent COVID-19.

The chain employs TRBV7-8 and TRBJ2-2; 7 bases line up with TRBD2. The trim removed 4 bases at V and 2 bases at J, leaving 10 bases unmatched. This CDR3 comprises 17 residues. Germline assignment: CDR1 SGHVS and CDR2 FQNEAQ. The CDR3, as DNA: TGTGCCAGCAGCTGGTTACTAGCGAATGTTAACACCGGGGAGCTGTTTTTT. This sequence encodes CASSWLLANVNTGELFF.

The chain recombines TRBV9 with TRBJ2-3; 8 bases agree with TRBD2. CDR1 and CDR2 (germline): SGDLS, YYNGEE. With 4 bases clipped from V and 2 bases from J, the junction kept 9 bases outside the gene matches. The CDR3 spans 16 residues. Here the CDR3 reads CASSPPRGGITDTQYF. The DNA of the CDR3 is TGTGCCAGCAGCCCCCCCCGGGGGGGGATCACAGATACGCAGTATTTT.

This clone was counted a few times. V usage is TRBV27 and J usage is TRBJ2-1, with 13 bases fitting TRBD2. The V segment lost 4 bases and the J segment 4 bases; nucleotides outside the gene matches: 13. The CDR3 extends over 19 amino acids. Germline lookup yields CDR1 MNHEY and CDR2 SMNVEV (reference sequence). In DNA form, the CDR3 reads TGTGCCAGCAGTTCGGCCCTACTAGCGGGGGGGCCTGTGTACAATGAGCAGTTCTTC. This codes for CASSSALLAGGPVYNEQFF.

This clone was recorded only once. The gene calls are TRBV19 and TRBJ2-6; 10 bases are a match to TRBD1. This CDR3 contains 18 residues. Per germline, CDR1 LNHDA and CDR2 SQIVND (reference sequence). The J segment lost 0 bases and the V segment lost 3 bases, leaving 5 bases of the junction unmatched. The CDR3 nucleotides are TGTGCCAGTAGTATCACGAGGACAGGGGGCTCTGGGGCCAACGTCCTGACTTTC. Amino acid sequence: CASSITRTGGSGANVLTF.

CDR3 DNA sequence: TGTGCCAGCTCACCACCTCTGGGGACAGGAGATTCTCAGCCCCAGCATTTT. Translating it yields CASSPPLGTGDSQPQHF. The chain joins TRBV18 to TRBJ1-5; 8 bases match TRBD1. The V gene end was trimmed by 0 bases and the J gene end by 6 bases; junction bases not matched to a gene: 10. Germline CDR1 is KGHSH and CDR2 is LQKENI. The CDR3 totals 17 residues.